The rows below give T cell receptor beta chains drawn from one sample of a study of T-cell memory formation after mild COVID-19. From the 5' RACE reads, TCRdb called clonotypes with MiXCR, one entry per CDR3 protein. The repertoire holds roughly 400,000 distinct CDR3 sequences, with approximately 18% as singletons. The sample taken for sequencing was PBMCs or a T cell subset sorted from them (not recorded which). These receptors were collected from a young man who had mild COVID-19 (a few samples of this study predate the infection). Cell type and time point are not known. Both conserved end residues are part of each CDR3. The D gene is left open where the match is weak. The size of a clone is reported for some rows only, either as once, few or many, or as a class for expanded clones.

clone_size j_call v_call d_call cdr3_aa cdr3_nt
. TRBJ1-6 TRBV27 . CASSSISGTYNSPLHF TGTGCCAGCAGCTCAATATCCGGGACTTATAATTCACCCCTCCACTTT
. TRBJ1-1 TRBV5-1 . CASSPGAGTNTEAFF TGCGCCAGCAGCCCCGGGGCAGGCACGAACACTGAAGCTTTCTTT
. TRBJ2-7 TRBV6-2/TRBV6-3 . CASSYLQEGDEQYF TGTGCCAGCAGTTATCTGCAGGAAGGGGACGAGCAGTACTTC
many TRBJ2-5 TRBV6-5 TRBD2 CASSYSSSGGLSQETQYF TGTGCCAGCAGTTACTCGTCTAGCGGGGGGCTCTCTCAAGAGACCCAGTACTTC
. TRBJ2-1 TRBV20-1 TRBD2 CSARGGIRYNEQFF TGCAGTGCTCGGGGGGGGATTAGGTACAATGAGCAGTTCTTC
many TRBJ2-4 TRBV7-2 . CASSLTQQIAKNIQYF TGTGCCAGCAGCTTGACCCAGCAGATAGCCAAAAACATTCAGTACTTC
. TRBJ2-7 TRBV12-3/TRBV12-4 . CASSYYRIYEQYF TGTGCCAGCAGTTACTACAGGATTTACGAGCAGTACTTC
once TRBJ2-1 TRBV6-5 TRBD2 CASSYSASGVAEQFF TGTGCCAGCAGTTACTCTGCTAGCGGGGTCGCTGAGCAGTTCTTC
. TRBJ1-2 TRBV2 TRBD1 CASRKDRENGYTF TGTGCCAGCAGGAAGGACAGGGAGAATGGCTACACCTTC
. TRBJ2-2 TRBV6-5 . CASSYSRRSGELFF TGTGCCAGCAGTTACTCGAGGCGTTCCGGGGAGCTGTTTTTT
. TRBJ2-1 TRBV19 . CAAGGRYNEQFF TGTGCTGCAGGGGGGCGCTACAATGAGCAGTTCTTC
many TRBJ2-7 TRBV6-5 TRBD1 CASSGGTGGYEQYF TGTGCCAGCAGCGGAGGGACAGGGGGATACGAGCAGTACTTC
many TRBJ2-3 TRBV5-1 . CASRDPVGAATDTQYF TGCGCCAGCAGAGATCCGGTAGGGGCGGCGACAGATACGCAGTATTTT
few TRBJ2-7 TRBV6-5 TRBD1 CASRSFSGTGDYEQYF TGTGCCAGCAGATCATTCTCCGGGACAGGGGACTACGAGCAGTACTTC
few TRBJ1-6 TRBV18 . CASSPTGARESPLHF TGTGCCAGCTCACCAACGGGGGCCAGGGAGTCACCCCTCCACTTT
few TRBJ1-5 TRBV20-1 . CSGSGDGNQPQHF TGCAGTGGAAGCGGGGACGGCAATCAGCCCCAGCATTTT
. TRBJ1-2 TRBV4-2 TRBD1 CASSQADRADYGYTF TGTGCCAGCAGCCAAGCCGACAGGGCCGACTATGGCTACACCTTC
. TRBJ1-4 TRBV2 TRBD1 CASSTGQVEKLFF TGTGCCAGCAGTACGGGACAGGTTGAAAAACTGTTTTTT
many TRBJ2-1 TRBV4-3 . CASSQGTSSYNEQFF TGCGCCAGCAGCCAAGGCACGAGCTCCTACAATGAGCAGTTCTTC
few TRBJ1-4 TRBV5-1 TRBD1 CASSSSGTDEKLFF TGCGCCAGCAGCTCGAGTGGGACAGATGAAAAACTGTTTTTT
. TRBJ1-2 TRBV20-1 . CSATPGSVKAGYTF TGCAGTGCTACCCCGGGCTCCGTAAAAGCTGGCTACACCTTC
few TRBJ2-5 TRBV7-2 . CASSLTGPYQETQYF TGTGCCAGCAGCTTAACCGGGCCATACCAAGAGACCCAGTACTTC
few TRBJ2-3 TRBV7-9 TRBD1 CASSLGGTGATDTQYF TGTGCCAGCAGCTTAGGCGGGACAGGGGCCACAGATACGCAGTATTTT
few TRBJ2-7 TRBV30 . CAWRPPGSYYEQYF TGTGCCTGGAGACCCCCGGGGTCCTACTACGAGCAGTACTTC
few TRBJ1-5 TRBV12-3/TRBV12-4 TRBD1 CASSFRTGDQPQHF TGTGCCAGCAGTTTCCGGACAGGGGATCAGCCCCAGCATTTT
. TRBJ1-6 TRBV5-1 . CASSLVGLVNDSPLHF TGCGCCAGCAGCTTGGTGGGACTGGTGAACGATTCACCCCTCCACTTT
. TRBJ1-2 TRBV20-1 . CSAQVPLFNYGYTF TGCAGTGCTCAGGTCCCATTATTTAACTATGGCTACACCTTC
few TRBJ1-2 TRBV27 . CASSPKGALSPYGYTF TGTGCCAGCAGCCCGAAGGGCGCCCTATCCCCCTATGGCTACACCTTC
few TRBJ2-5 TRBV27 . CASSPAGQIQETQYF TGTGCCAGCAGTCCTGCCGGACAAATACAAGAGACCCAGTACTTC
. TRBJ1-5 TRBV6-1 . CASYGMGNQPQHF TGTGCCAGCTACGGGATGGGCAATCAGCCCCAGCATTTT
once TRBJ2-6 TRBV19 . CASSTPHSGANVLTF TGTGCCAGTAGTACCCCACACTCTGGGGCCAACGTCCTGACTTTC
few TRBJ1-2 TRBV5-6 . CASSLGLLDGYTF TGTGCCAGCAGCTTGGGACTCCTGGATGGCTACACCTTC
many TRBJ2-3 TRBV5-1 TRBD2 CASTETSGGMYGDTQYF TGCGCCAGCACCGAGACTAGCGGGGGGATGTACGGAGATACGCAGTATTTT
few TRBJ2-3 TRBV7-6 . CASGKGYTDTQYF TGTGCCAGCGGTAAGGGATACACAGATACGCAGTATTTT
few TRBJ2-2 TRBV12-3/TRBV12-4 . CASSIWTENTGELFF TGTGCCAGCAGTATCTGGACCGAGAACACCGGGGAGCTGTTTTTT
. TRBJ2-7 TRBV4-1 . CASSLTTGTYEQYF TGCGCCAGCAGCCTAACGACAGGAACCTACGAGCAGTACTTC
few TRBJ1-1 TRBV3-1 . CASSRLGTEAFF TGTGCCAGCAGCCGATTAGGTACTGAAGCTTTCTTT
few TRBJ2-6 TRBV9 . CASSGTWANVLTF TGTGCCAGCAGTGGAACTTGGGCCAACGTCCTGACTTTC
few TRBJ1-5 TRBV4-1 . CASSQEPRVGQPQHF TGCGCCAGCAGCCAAGAACCCAGGGTGGGTCAGCCCCAGCATTTT
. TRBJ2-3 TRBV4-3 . CASSQMPQRTSTDTQYF TGCGCCAGCAGCCAGATGCCCCAGCGGACCAGCACAGATACGCAGTATTTT
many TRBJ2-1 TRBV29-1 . CSVDKDSVNEQFF TGCAGCGTAGATAAGGACAGCGTCAATGAGCAGTTCTTC
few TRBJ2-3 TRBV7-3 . CASSLWGWTDTQYF TGTGCCAGCAGCTTATGGGGGTGGACAGATACGCAGTATTTT
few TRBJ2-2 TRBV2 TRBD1 CASSGDRGAGELFF TGTGCCAGCAGTGGGGACAGGGGAGCCGGGGAGCTGTTTTTT
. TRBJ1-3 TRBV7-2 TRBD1 CASSQDRVGDTIYF TGTGCCAGCAGCCAGGACAGGGTCGGAGACACCATATATTTT
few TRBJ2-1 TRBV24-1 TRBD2 CATSDKTSGPYNEQFF TGTGCCACCAGTGACAAGACTAGCGGGCCCTACAATGAGCAGTTCTTC
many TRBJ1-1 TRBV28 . CASREMNTEAFF TGTGCCAGCAGAGAAATGAACACTGAAGCTTTCTTT
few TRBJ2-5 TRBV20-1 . CSATTPLGVGYETQYF TGCAGTGCTACCACGCCCCTGGGCGTCGGTTATGAGACCCAGTACTTC
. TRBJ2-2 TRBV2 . CASSVDRANTGELFF TGTGCCAGCAGTGTGGATAGGGCGAACACCGGGGAGCTGTTTTTT
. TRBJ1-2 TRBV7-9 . CASSFPGKGYGYTF TGTGCCAGCAGCTTCCCAGGAAAAGGCTATGGCTACACCTTC
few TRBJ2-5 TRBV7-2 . CASSSGLIQETQYF TGTGCCAGCAGCTCGGGCCTGATCCAAGAGACCCAGTACTTC
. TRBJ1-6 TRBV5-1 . CASSLGTNSPLHF TGCGCCAGCAGCTTGGGAACGAATTCACCCCTCCACTTT
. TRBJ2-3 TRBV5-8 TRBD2 CASRTKRGGWDTQYF TGTGCCAGCAGAACGAAGCGGGGGGGTTGGGATACGCAGTATTTT
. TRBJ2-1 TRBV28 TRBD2 CASSPGLISSEQFF TGTGCCAGCAGTCCGGGACTAATTTCCAGTGAGCAGTTCTTC
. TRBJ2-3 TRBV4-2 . CASSQETGTDTQYF TGTGCCAGCAGCCAAGAGACCGGCACAGATACGCAGTATTTT
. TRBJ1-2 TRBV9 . CASSFALYGYTF TGTGCCAGCAGCTTCGCACTCTATGGCTACACCTTC
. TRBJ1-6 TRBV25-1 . CASSGAYNSPLHF TGTGCCAGCAGTGGGGCTTATAATTCACCCCTCCACTTT
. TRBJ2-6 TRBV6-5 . CASSYGKGSYPRANVLTF TGTGCCAGCAGTTACGGGAAGGGGTCCTACCCCCGGGCCAACGTCCTGACTTTC